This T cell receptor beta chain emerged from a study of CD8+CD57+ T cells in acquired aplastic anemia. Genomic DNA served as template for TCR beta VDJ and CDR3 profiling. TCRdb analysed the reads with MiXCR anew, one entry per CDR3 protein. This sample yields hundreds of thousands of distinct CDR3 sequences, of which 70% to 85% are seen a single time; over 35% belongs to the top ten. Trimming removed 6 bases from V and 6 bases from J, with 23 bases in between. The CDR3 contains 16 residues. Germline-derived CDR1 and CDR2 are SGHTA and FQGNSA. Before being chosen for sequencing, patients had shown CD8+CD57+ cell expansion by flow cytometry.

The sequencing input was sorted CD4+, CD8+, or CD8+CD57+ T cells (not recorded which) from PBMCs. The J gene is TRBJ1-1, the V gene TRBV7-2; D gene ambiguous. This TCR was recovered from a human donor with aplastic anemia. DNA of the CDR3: TGTGCCAGCAGTTTTAGGACGGAGAACATGACCCCTGAAGCTTTCTTT. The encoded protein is CASSFRTENMTPEAFF.